Below are 10 T cell receptor beta chains sequenced from a single sample in a study of spatial heterogeneity in lung cancer. Sample time point: blood at routine non-recurrence follow-up after resection. MiXCR was run by TCRdb on the 5' RACE reads, yielding one entry per CDR3 protein. Of fewer than 150,000 distinct CDR3 sequences listed, 10% to 13% are singletons. Here the sequenced sample was PBMCs, taken at follow-up. The source of these receptors is a female donor with early-stage non-small cell lung cancer.

This clonotype has a handful of counts. The V call is TRBV24-1, the J call TRBJ2-5; D remains ambiguous. Germline loops: CDR1 KGHDR, CDR2 SFDVKD. The length of the CDR3 is 13 residues. The V gene lost 4 bases and the J gene lost 2 bases, with 7 bases spanning the gap. The CDR3, as DNA: TGTGCCACCAGTGAGGGTACTCAAGAGACCCAGTACTTC. Translated: CATSEGTQETQYF.

V is TRBV29-1 and J is TRBJ2-5, with a weak D call TRBD2 (6 bases). Germline loops: CDR1 SQVTM, CDR2 ANQGSEA. With 4 bases removed from V and 5 bases from J, the gap between germline ends came to 11 bases. The CDR3 is made up of 12 amino acids. The CDR3 nucleotides read TGCAGCGTTGGTACTAGCCCGGAGACCCAGTACTTC. It translates to CSVGTSPETQYF. Looking up the rest from reference TRBV29-1 and TRBJ2-5 gives the full variable domain: SAVISQKPSRDICQRGTSLTIQCQVDSQVTMMFWYRQQPGQSLTLIATANQGSEATYESGFVIDKFPISRPNLTFSTLTVSNMSPEDSSIYLCSVGTSPETQYFGPGTRLLVL.

In its sample, this clonotype was seen a few times. J is TRBJ2-4 and V is TRBV7-2, with no clear D. V was shortened by 5 bases and J by 4 bases, with 18 bases between the two germline ends. CDR1 and CDR2 from the germline V gene are SGHTA and FQGNSA. CDR3 length: 16 residues. Here the CDR3 DNA reads TGTGCCAGCAGCCCCCGAGTCAGCGCATCTAAAAACATTCAGTACTTC. Translating it yields CASSPRVSASKNIQYF. The full variable domain, in which reference TRBV7-2 and TRBJ2-4 provide the parts outside the CDR3, is GAGVSQSPSNKVTEKGKDVELRCDPISGHTALYWYRQSLGQGLEFLIYFQGNSAPDKSGLPSDRFSAERTGGSVSTLTIQRTQQEDSAVYLCASSPRVSASKNIQYFGAGTRLSVL.

This clonotype has more than one count but fewer than ten. For the CDR3, the DNA is TGTGCCAGCAGCCAATCCGGGACAGGGAGGTCCGGGGAGCTGTTTTTT. Its protein product is CASSQSGTGRSGELFF. The chain recombines TRBV11-3 with TRBJ2-2, with 9 positions matching TRBD1. Per germline, CDR1 SGHNT and CDR2 YENEEA. V gave up 5 bases and J gave up 6 bases; unmatched junction bases: 10. CDR3 size: 16 residues.

This clonotype was counted many times. The chain combines TRBV2 with TRBJ2-4; weak D call: TRBD2 (5 bases). The CDR3 totals 14 residues. Trimming removed 7 bases from V and 1 base from J, with 11 bases in between. The germline V gene has CDR1 SNHLY and CDR2 FYNNEI. CDR3 in DNA: TGTGCCAGCAAGCGGAGTTCGGCCAAAAACATTCAGTACTTC. Protein sequence: CASKRSSAKNIQYF.

A few counts support this clonotype. The rearrangement joins TRBV24-1 to TRBJ2-2, with 9 bases lining up with TRBD2. Per the germline V gene, CDR1 is KGHDR and CDR2 is SFDVKD. Trimming removed 3 bases from V and 3 bases from J; junction bases left unmatched: 4. This CDR3 is built from 16 residues. CDR3 amino acids: CATSDHSGSHTGELFF. The DNA of the CDR3 is TGTGCCACCAGTGATCATAGCGGGAGCCACACCGGGGAGCTGTTTTTT.

This clonotype was found a few times. The chain is built from TRBV29-1 and TRBJ1-1; D unresolved. The CDR3 loop spans 12 amino acids. V lost 4 bases to trimming and J lost 1 base, with 7 bases between them. CDR1 is SQVTM and CDR2 is ANQGSEA in the germline V gene. This CDR3 is CSVGRGNTEAFF. The CDR3 bases are TGCAGCGTTGGCCGAGGGAACACTGAAGCTTTCTTT.

Concerning this clonotype: This may stem from a read error, because a much larger clone lies one nucleotide away. DNA for the CDR3: TGCAGCGTTGGCGAGATTTGGACCGGTGAGCAGTTCTTC. This codes for CSVGEIWTGEQFF. The chain joins TRBV29-1 to TRBJ2-1; D remains unclear. CDR3 length: 13 residues. Germline V gives CDR1 SQVTM, CDR2 ANQGSEA. The V end lost 4 bases, the J end lost 9 bases, and 16 bases lay between the germline ends.

Ten or more counts support this clonotype. The rearrangement links TRBV7-3 to TRBJ1-2; no reliable D call. V was clipped by 2 bases and J by 8 bases, with 3 bases between them. The CDR3 contains 10 residues. CDR1 SGHTA and CDR2 FQGTGA come from the germline V gene. CDR3 loop: CASSLRGYTF. The CDR3 region has the DNA TGTGCCAGCAGCTTACGGGGCTACACCTTC.

This clonotype was observed a few times. The chain is built from TRBV3-1 and TRBJ1-1; D uncertain. The CDR3 is 14 residues long. With 0 bases removed from V and 7 bases from J, the gap between germline ends came to 12 bases. Germline V gene sequence: CDR1 LGHDT, CDR2 YNNKEL (reference sequence). CDR3: CASSQDLQVIEAFF. In DNA form, the CDR3 reads TGTGCCAGCAGCCAAGATCTGCAGGTGATTGAAGCTTTCTTT.